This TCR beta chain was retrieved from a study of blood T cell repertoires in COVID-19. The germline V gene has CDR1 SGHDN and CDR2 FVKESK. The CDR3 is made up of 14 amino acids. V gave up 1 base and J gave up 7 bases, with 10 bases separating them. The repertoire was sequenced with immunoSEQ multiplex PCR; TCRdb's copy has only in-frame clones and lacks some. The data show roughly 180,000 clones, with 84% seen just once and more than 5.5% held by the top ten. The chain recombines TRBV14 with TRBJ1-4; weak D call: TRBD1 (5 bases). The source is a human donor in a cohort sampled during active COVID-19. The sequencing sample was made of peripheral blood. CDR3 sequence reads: CASSQVGQAEKLFF. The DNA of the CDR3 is TGTGCCAGCAGCCAAGTGGGGCAGGCTGAAAAACTGTTTTTT.